This T cell receptor (beta chain) is from a study of blood T cells in healthy people across ages. Combining a sample-barcoded 5' primer with a J-beta primer mix, a second PCR ran for roughly 7 to 11 cycles. In TCRdb, the 5' RACE reads were re-called with MiXCR into one record per CDR3 protein. Seen here are about 1 million distinct CDR3 sequences, almost 25% observed once, and the top ten hold approximately 0.71%. This clonotype was recorded a few times. The CDR3 is 14 residues long. Trimming pared 5 bases from V and 8 bases from J, leaving 18 bases between. The germline V gene encodes CDR1 MDHEN and CDR2 SYDVKM. These data were also reused for a study on T cells of mothers and their children. That paper notes: With unrelated pairs as the comparison, related mother-child pairs had a slightly higher overlap that was not significant.

The TCR comes from a girl aged 2-10 years in good health. The rearrangement uses TRBV28 and TRBJ2-5; D possibly uses TRBD1 or TRBD2 (5 bases each). Input material: blood. The CDR3 DNA reads TGTGCCAGCAGTGTTGGGACCCACGAGTCAACCCAGTACTTC. This sequence encodes CASSVGTHESTQYF. The full variable domain, completed using reference TRBV28 and TRBJ2-5, is DVKVTQSSRYLVKRTGEKVFLECVQDMDHENMFWYRQDPGLGLRLIYFSYDVKMKEKGDIPEGYSVSREKKERFSLILESASTNQTSMYLCASSVGTHESTQYFGPGTRLLVL.